The 32 T cell receptor beta chains below were found in one sample sequenced in a study of blood T cell repertoires in COVID-19. Here immunoSEQ multiplex PCR was the method, and the copy in TCRdb shows in-frame clones only, minus some. This table holds 220,000 or so clones, approximately 90% found once. Sequencing was performed on PBMCs or T cells enriched from blood (not recorded which). The source is a man aged 50 or older who had been exposed to COVID-19.

V and J are TRBV5-4 and TRBJ2-7; 7 nucleotides agree with TRBD1. Trimming cost V 5 bases and J 0 bases; bases outside gene matches: 8. Looked up from germline, CDR1 is SGHNT and CDR2 is YYREEE (reference sequence). The CDR3 length is 15 residues. The CDR3 reads CASSDTDRASYEQYF. As DNA, the CDR3 is TGTGCCAGCAGTGACACCGACAGGGCCTCCTACGAGCAGTACTTC. Using reference TRBV5-4 and TRBJ2-7 for the parts outside the CDR3, the full variable domain is ETGVTQSPTHLIKTRGQQVTLRCSSQSGHNTVSWYQQALGQGPQFIFQYYREEENGRGNFPPRFSGLQFPNYSSELNVNALELDDSALYLCASSDTDRASYEQYFGPGTRLTVT.

The chain joins TRBV29-1 to TRBJ1-2, with D perhaps matching TRBD1 (5 bases). V lost 1 base, J lost 6 bases, and 9 bases lay in between. CDR1 and CDR2 (germline): SQVTM, ANQGSEA. The CDR3 contains 12 residues. The DNA of the CDR3 is TGCAGCGTTGAAGGACAGAAGGATGGCTACACCTTC. This sequence encodes CSVEGQKDGYTF.

This clone has only one observation. The rearrangement uses TRBV5-1 and TRBJ2-1, with TRBD2 identical over 11 bases. Germline trimming cut 1 base from V and 9 bases from J; bases unmatched to any gene: 12. The V gene's germline CDR1 is SGHRS and CDR2 YFSETQ. The length of the CDR3 is 17 residues. CDR3 sequence reads: CASSLIPTSGASGEQFF. The DNA for the CDR3 is TGCGCCAGCAGCTTGATCCCGACTAGCGGGGCGTCGGGTGAGCAGTTCTTC.

The chain couples TRBV9 to TRBJ2-5, with TRBD2 identical over 7 bases. J was trimmed by 2 bases and V by 4 bases; bases with no gene match: 5. Germline V gene sequence: CDR1 SGDLS, CDR2 YYNGEE. The length of the CDR3 is 14 residues. The CDR3 DNA follows: TGTGCCAGCAGCCCGGGGGGACCTCAAGAGACCCAGTACTTC. Encoded protein: CASSPGGPQETQYF.

This clone was observed once. The chain recombines TRBV5-1 with TRBJ1-4; no clear D gene. V was trimmed by 1 base and J by 8 bases, leaving 15 bases between them. Germline V gene lookup returns CDR1 SGHRS and CDR2 YFSETQ. The CDR3 sequence is 15 residues long. Written as DNA, the CDR3 is TGCGCCAGCAGCTTGCGGGCACCAACTAGGGAAAAACTGTTTTTT. Its protein is CASSLRAPTREKLFF. The complete variable domain, with remaining parts taken from reference TRBV5-1 and TRBJ1-4, reads KAGVTQTPRYLIKTRGQQVTLSCSPISGHRSVSWYQQTPGQGLQFLFEYFSETQRNKGNFPGRFSGRQFSNSRSEMNVSTLELGDSALYLCASSLRAPTREKLFFGSGTQLSVL.

The V call is TRBV9, the J call TRBJ2-1; 12 nucleotides line up with TRBD2. Germline CDR1 is SGDLS and CDR2 is YYNGEE. V trimming: 3 bases; J trimming: 5 bases; junction bases outside the gene matches: 9. This CDR3 comprises 17 residues. The CDR3 DNA follows: TGTGCCAGCAGCGCGGACGGGCGACTAGCGGGAGACAATGAGCAGTTCTTC. This gives the protein CASSADGRLAGDNEQFF.

The V gene is TRBV7-2, the J gene TRBJ1-2; D is undetermined. Between the trimmed V and J ends, which lost 1 base and 7 bases, there was a span of 4 bases. This CDR3 spans 11 amino acids. In germline, CDR1 is SGHTA, CDR2 FQGNSA. The CDR3 loop reads CASSLVLGYTF. The CDR3 DNA reads TGTGCCAGCAGCTTAGTCCTTGGCTACACCTTC.

The chain carries TRBV7-8 and TRBJ1-5; D is unresolved. CDR1 and CDR2 (germline): SGHVS, FQNEAQ. The CDR3 sequence is 12 residues long. Trimming shortened V by 4 bases and J by 6 bases, and 7 bases separated the two germline ends. The CDR3 DNA sequence: TGTGCCAGCAGCTCCGTCCGTCAGCCCCAGCATTTT. It specifies CASSSVRQPQHF. Using reference TRBV7-8 and TRBJ1-5 for the parts outside the CDR3, the full variable domain is GAGVSQSPRYKVAKRGQDVALRCDPISGHVSLFWYQQALGQGPEFLTYFQNEAQLDKSGLPSDRFFAERPEGSVSTLKIQRTQQEDSAVYLCASSSVRQPQHFGDGTRLSIL.

This clone was picked up a small number of times. This chain joins TRBV9 and TRBJ2-7, with TRBD1 matching over 8 bases. V dropped 0 bases and J dropped 3; count of bases not matched to a gene: 8. This CDR3 is 16 amino acids long. Germline CDR1 SGDLS, CDR2 YYNGEE. The CDR3 DNA follows: TGTGCCAGCAGCGTAGGAGGACAGGGAACAATCTACGAGCAGTACTTC. It translates to CASSVGGQGTIYEQYF.

The chain links TRBV2 to TRBJ2-5; D may be TRBD1 (6 bases). From germline, CDR1 is SNHLY and CDR2 FYNNEI. The CDR3 runs to 14 residues. V was cut by 7 bases and J by 5 bases, with 17 bases left in between. CDR3 bases: TGTGCCAGCACCCAACAGGGCTCTGAGGAGACCCAGTACTTC. Its protein product is CASTQQGSEETQYF.

The rearrangement joins TRBV5-1 to TRBJ2-7, with D possibly matching TRBD2 (5 bases). Trimming removed 3 bases at V and 7 bases at J, with 17 bases between. CDR3 length: 14 residues. Per the germline V gene, CDR1 is SGHRS and CDR2 is YFSETQ. This CDR3 reads CASSWTAAPGEQYF. The CDR3 nucleotides read TGCGCCAGCAGCTGGACCGCGGCGCCGGGGGAGCAGTACTTC.

The gene calls are TRBV24-1 and TRBJ2-7, with 7 positions matching TRBD2. CDR3 size: 14 residues. With V trimmed by 9 bases and J by 7 bases, 14 bases remained unmatched. Germline V gene lookup returns CDR1 KGHDR and CDR2 SFDVKD. The CDR3 region is CATPTVAGVGEQYV. CDR3 nucleotide sequence: TGTGCCACCCCCACTGTCGCGGGAGTGGGAGAGCAGTACGTC.

V usage is TRBV13 and J usage is TRBJ1-2; D not certain. The CDR3 extends over 14 amino acids. The V end lost 4 bases, the J end lost 3 bases, and 12 bases lay between the germline ends. Germline V gene data show CDR1 as PRHDT and CDR2 as FYEKMQ (reference sequence). The CDR3 sequence is CASSSPGPDYGYTF. As DNA, the CDR3 is TGTGCCAGCAGCTCACCAGGCCCAGACTATGGCTACACCTTC.

The chain has TRBV28 and TRBJ1-1; tentatively, D is TRBD1 (5 bases). This CDR3 is built from 17 residues. Trimming cost V 5 bases and J 3 bases, with 22 bases left between them. Germline lookup yields CDR1 MDHEN and CDR2 SYDVKM. CDR3 residues: CASSPVDFGGRDTEAFF. The CDR3 DNA follows: TGTGCCAGCAGTCCCGTGGACTTTGGGGGGAGGGACACTGAAGCTTTCTTT.

The chain has TRBV6-5 and TRBJ1-2; D might be TRBD1 (5 bases). This CDR3 comprises 13 residues. The V end lost 4 bases, the J end lost 8 bases, and 14 bases lay between the germline ends. CDR1 is MNHEY, CDR2 SVGAGI, per germline. Here the CDR3 DNA reads TGTGCCAGCAGTTCTCTCGCGGGGACCGGCTACACCTTC. It encodes CASSSLAGTGYTF.

The chain links TRBV9 to TRBJ1-1, with 7 bases that match TRBD1. The CDR3 extends over 16 amino acids. V shed 4 bases and J 3 bases; nucleotides not matched to a gene: 12. CDR1 and CDR2 (germline): SGDLS, YYNGEE. This CDR3 is CASSPGQKAYDTEAFF. The CDR3 coding sequence is TGTGCCAGCAGCCCGGGACAGAAGGCATACGACACTGAAGCTTTCTTT.

The DNA for the CDR3 is TGTGCCAGCAGTTTGGACCTACAGGGAGGCACAGATACGCAGTATTTT. Amino acid sequence: CASSLDLQGGTDTQYF. V is TRBV28 and J is TRBJ2-3; D is perhaps TRBD1 (6 bases). The CDR3 has 16 amino acids. Trimming pared 3 bases from V and 1 base from J, leaving 14 bases between. From germline, CDR1 is MDHEN and CDR2 SYDVKM.

This chain uses TRBV11-2 with TRBJ2-7; 7 bases match TRBD1. In germline, CDR1 is SGHAT, CDR2 FQNNGV. J gave up 6 bases and V 6 bases, and 8 bases lay outside the gene matches. This CDR3 spans 13 amino acids. The CDR3 region is CASSRTGGSEQYF. The DNA for the CDR3 is TGTGCCAGCAGTCGGACAGGTGGGTCCGAGCAGTACTTC.

The rearrangement joins TRBV16 to TRBJ1-2; D is ambiguous. V was pared by 0 bases and J by 10 bases, with 9 bases between. Germline CDR1 reads KGHSY; CDR2 reads FQNENV. The length of the CDR3 is 12 residues. CDR3 protein: CASSQSEGIYTF. CDR3 DNA: TGTGCCAGCAGCCAATCGGAGGGAATCTACACCTTC.

This chain joins TRBV28 and TRBJ2-7, with TRBD2 identical over 12 bases. Per germline, CDR1 MDHEN and CDR2 SYDVKM. The length of the CDR3 is 14 residues. V shed 2 bases and J 6 bases; nucleotides not matched to a gene: 2. The CDR3 here is CASSLLAGGGEQYV. The CDR3 DNA reads as TGTGCCAGCAGTTTACTAGCGGGAGGGGGCGAGCAGTACGTC.

The chain carries TRBV28 and TRBJ1-5, with TRBD1 as a possible D gene (5 bases). The V and J ends lost 6 bases and 3 bases respectively, with 12 bases between them. CDR1 MDHEN and CDR2 SYDVKM come from the germline V gene. This CDR3 comprises 14 residues. CDR3: CASRGGANNQPQHF. In nucleotides, the CDR3 is TGTGCCAGCAGGGGGGGAGCTAACAATCAGCCCCAGCATTTT.

CDR3 loop: CASSPSWQGRGYTF. The CDR3 region has the DNA TGTGCCAGCAGCCCTTCATGGCAGGGGAGAGGCTACACCTTC. J is TRBJ1-2 and V is TRBV7-9; a possible D gene is TRBD1 (6 bases). In germline, CDR1 is SEHNR, CDR2 FQNEAQ (reference sequence). CDR3 length equals 14 residues. Trimming stripped 5 bases from V and 8 bases from J, with 18 bases between.

J is TRBJ1-1 and V is TRBV11-2; perhaps TRBD1 as D (6 bases). Germline V gene data show CDR1 as SGHAT and CDR2 as FQNNGV. V was clipped by 0 bases and J by 0 bases, with 14 bases between them. This CDR3 is 17 amino acids long. CDR3 DNA: TGTGCCAGCAGCTTAGAGCCCTGGCGGGGGCTGAACACTGAAGCTTTCTTT. Encoded protein: CASSLEPWRGLNTEAFF.

The V gene is TRBV2, the J gene TRBJ1-5; D not certain. The germline V gene has CDR1 SNHLY and CDR2 FYNNEI. V was trimmed by 5 bases and J by 5 bases, leaving 13 bases between them. CDR3 length equals 14 residues. CDR3 region: CASSNDLRYQPQHF. The DNA of the CDR3 is TGTGCCAGCAGTAACGACTTGCGCTATCAGCCCCAGCATTTT.

This clone occurred once. V usage is TRBV9 and J usage is TRBJ2-1, with 11 nucleotides matching TRBD2. V gave up 4 bases and J gave up 6 bases; unmatched junction bases: 9. The CDR3 runs 16 residues. Germline lookup yields CDR1 SGDLS and CDR2 YYNGEE. The CDR3 loop is CASSTQLAGGANEQFF. In nucleotides, the CDR3 is TGTGCCAGCAGCACCCAGCTAGCGGGAGGCGCCAATGAGCAGTTCTTC.

The chain links TRBV7-8 to TRBJ2-7; D is uncertain. Trimming cost V 1 base and J 0 bases, with 7 bases left between them. Germline V CDR1 and CDR2: SGHVS, FQNEAQ. The CDR3 totals 14 residues. The CDR3 region is CASSLDLSSYEQYV. The CDR3 DNA is TGTGCCAGCAGCTTAGACCTCAGCTCCTACGAGCAGTACGTC.

This CDR3 is CASSLGPGVGDLNYGYTF. In DNA form, the CDR3 reads TGTGCCAGCAGCTTAGGGCCAGGGGTAGGGGACCTAAACTATGGCTACACCTTC. V gene TRBV7-6 combines with J gene TRBJ1-2; D may be TRBD1 (6 bases). This CDR3 is built from 18 residues. Germline CDR1 SGHVS, CDR2 FNYEAQ. Trimming took off 1 base at V and 2 bases at J, with 20 bases between the two ends.

The CDR3 sequence is CASSLKPETGTEAFF. Written as DNA, the CDR3 is TGCGCCAGCAGCCTTAAACCGGAGACGGGTACTGAAGCTTTCTTT. This chain joins TRBV5-1 and TRBJ1-1; D is ambiguous. Germline-derived CDR1 and CDR2 are SGHRS and YFSETQ. The CDR3 has 15 amino acids. Trimming shortened V by 4 bases and J by 5 bases, and 18 bases separated the two germline ends.

A remark on this clone: Relative to the germline gene, one junction end is altered; a read error may explain this. The chain carries TRBV7-7 and TRBJ2-5, with 8 bases aligning to TRBD1. This CDR3 contains 15 residues. From germline, CDR1 is SSHAT and CDR2 FNYEAQ (reference sequence). CDR3 loop: CASSLGDRNQETQYF. In DNA form, the CDR3 reads TGTGCTAGCAGCTTAGGGGACAGGAATCAAGAGACCCAGTACTTC. The whole variable domain, remainder taken from reference TRBV7-7 and TRBJ2-5, is GAGVSQSPRYKVTKRGQDVTLRCDPISSHATLYWYQQALGQGPEFLTYFNYEAQPDKSGLPSDRFSAERPEGSISTLTIQRTEQRDSAMYRCASSLGDRNQETQYFGPGTRLLVL.

The chain recombines TRBV30 with TRBJ2-7, with TRBD1 as a possible D gene (5 bases). The V and J ends lost 0 bases and 5 bases respectively, with 11 bases between them. Per germline, CDR1 GTSNPN and CDR2 SVGIG (reference sequence). The CDR3 totals 13 residues. The CDR3, as DNA: TGTGCCTGGAGTGTAGCCAGGGCGGACGAGCAGTACGTC. It is translated as CAWSVARADEQYV.

This clone was recorded only once. V usage is TRBV10-3 and J usage is TRBJ1-5; 7 positions agree with TRBD1. There are 15 residues in the CDR3. Germline V gives CDR1 ENHRY, CDR2 SYGVKD. The V segment lost 4 bases and the J segment 1 base; nucleotides outside the gene matches: 4. The CDR3 spells CAISATGLSNQPQHF. Written as DNA, the CDR3 is TGTGCCATCAGTGCGACAGGGTTAAGCAATCAGCCCCAGCATTTT.

V gene TRBV25-1 combines with J gene TRBJ2-7, with D perhaps TRBD2 (5 bases). This CDR3 is built from 13 residues. Germline CDR1 reads MGHDK; CDR2 reads SYGVNS. V dropped 7 bases and J dropped 7 bases, with 17 bases sitting between them. In nucleotides, the CDR3 is TGTGCCAGCATCTCTGGTCAGGCGGGTGAGCAGTACTTC. Translation gives CASISGQAGEQYF.